These T cell receptor beta chains were read from a single sample in a study of blood T cells in healthy people across ages. TCRdb passed the 5' RACE reads through MiXCR, listing each CDR3 protein once. The sample comprises 1,800,000 or so distinct CDR3 sequences, more than 35% of which are singletons, and 23% rests with the top ten. The specimen was blood. All receptors come from a human donor in good health. Both conserved end residues are part of each CDR3. The D gene is left open where the match is weak. Some rows mark clone size as missing; the rest say once, few, many or name a class of expanded clone.

>TRBJ2-2|NA|NA|TRBV9|14
CASSVSPRTGELFF
TGTGCTAGCAGCGTAAGCCCCCGGACCGGGGAGCTGTTTTTT
>TRBJ1-5|NA|NA|TRBV28|16
CASTGTHSFGNQPQHF
TGTGCCAGCACCGGGACACACAGCTTCGGCAATCAGCCCCAGCATTTT
>TRBJ1-2|TRBD1|NA|TRBV27|15
CASSRKQGTNYGYTF
TGTGCCAGCAGCCGAAAACAGGGGACTAACTATGGCTACACCTTC
>TRBJ2-1|TRBD2|few|TRBV7-9|16
CASSPVLGGNYNEQFF
TGTGCCAGCAGCCCAGTTCTGGGGGGGAACTACAATGAGCAGTTCTTC
>TRBJ1-2|NA|NA|TRBV29-1|13
CSGGSGLNNGYTF
TGCAGCGGGGGCTCGGGTCTAAATAATGGCTACACCTTC
>TRBJ2-7|NA|NA|TRBV7-9|14
CASSLPTRAYEQYF
TGTGCCAGCAGCCTCCCTACCAGGGCCTACGAGCAGTACTTC
>TRBJ2-1|NA|NA|TRBV2|15
CASGETGPSYNEQFF
TGTGCCAGCGGGGAAACGGGGCCCTCCTACAATGAGCAGTTCTTT
>TRBJ2-5|TRBD1|NA|TRBV28|15
CASSPTGALGETQYF
TGTGCCAGCAGTCCGACAGGGGCGCTGGGAGAGACCCAGTACTTC
>TRBJ2-7|NA|NA|TRBV6-6|15
CASGATGTSSYEQYF
TGTGCCAGCGGAGCGACAGGTACGAGCTCCTACGAGCAGTACTTC
>TRBJ1-4|NA|few|TRBV12-3/TRBV12-4|14
CASRQGTLNEKLFF
TGTGCCAGCAGGCAAGGGACGCTTAATGAAAAACTGTTTTTT
>TRBJ1-4|NA|few|TRBV4-3|16
CASSQGRAGANEKLFF
TGCGCCAGCAGCCAAGGGAGGGCCGGGGCTAATGAAAAACTGTTTTTT
>TRBJ2-5|NA|few|TRBV24-1|16
CATSGTGSPRGETQYF
TGTGCCACCAGTGGGACCGGCAGCCCAAGGGGAGAGACCCAGTACTTC
>TRBJ1-2|TRBD1|NA|TRBV7-2|16
CASSLQPRDRGYGYTF
TGTGCCAGCAGCCTCCAACCCCGGGACAGGGGGTATGGCTACACCTTC
>TRBJ2-1|NA|NA|TRBV20-1|14
CSARGPRGYNEQFF
TGCAGTGCTAGAGGCCCGAGAGGGTACAATGAGCAGTTCTTC
>TRBJ2-7|NA|few|TRBV20-1|13
CSASSRSHLEQYF
TGCAGTGCTAGTTCTAGATCGCATCTCGAGCAGTACTTC
>TRBJ1-6|TRBD1|few|TRBV20-1|15
CSARGAQGEGSPLHF
TGCAGTGCTAGGGGGGCTCAGGGGGAAGGTTCACCCCTCCACTTT
>TRBJ2-1|TRBD1|few|TRBV7-9|15
CASSPDRATYNEQFF
TGTGCCAGCAGCCCCGACAGGGCAACCTACAATGAGCAGTTCTTC
>TRBJ2-5|TRBD2|NA|TRBV28|19
CASSPSLGAGGHHQETQYF
TGTGCCAGCAGCCCCTCCCTAGGGGCGGGGGGTCACCACCAAGAGACCCAGTACTTC
>TRBJ2-1|TRBD1|NA|TRBV12-3/TRBV12-4|17
CASSPGPQGAPYNEQFF
TGTGCCAGCAGTCCAGGACCACAGGGGGCCCCCTACAATGAGCAGTTCTTC
>TRBJ2-1|NA|NA|TRBV20-1|13
CSAERGSYNEQFF
TGCAGTGCCGAGAGGGGCTCCTACAATGAGCAGTTCTTC
>TRBJ2-5|NA|NA|TRBV19|15
CASSPLLGARETQYF
TGTGCCAGTAGTCCCCTGCTCGGGGCGCGGGAGACCCAGTACTTC
>TRBJ1-2|NA|NA|TRBV6-4|13
CASSVWQGNGYTF
TGTGCCAGCAGTGTATGGCAGGGGAACGGCTACACCTTC
>TRBJ1-4|NA|NA|TRBV12-3/TRBV12-4|14
CASSLLGGTEKLFF
TGTGCCAGCAGTTTATTGGGGGGAACGGAAAAACTGTTTTTT
>TRBJ1-2|NA|NA|TRBV3-1|17
CASSQVFGKGGNYGYTF
TGTGCCAGCAGCCAAGTCTTCGGGAAGGGGGGAAATTATGGCTACACCTTC
>TRBJ2-7|NA|once|TRBV3-1|16
CASSQDVWGTTYEQYF
TGTGCCAGCAGCCAAGATGTCTGGGGGACCACCTACGAGCAGTACTTC
>TRBJ2-7|TRBD1|NA|TRBV5-1|17
CASSLGVGQGPTYEQYF
TGCGCCAGCAGCTTGGGGGTCGGACAGGGCCCAACCTACGAGCAGTACTTC
>TRBJ1-2|NA|NA|TRBV5-4|16
CASSLEWDEVGYGYTF
TGTGCCAGCAGCTTGGAATGGGATGAGGTGGGCTATGGCTACACCTTC
>TRBJ2-4|NA|NA|TRBV6-5|15
CASSYVNGGLDAQYF
TGTGCCAGCAGTTACGTGAATGGGGGGCTGGACGCGCAGTACTTC
>TRBJ1-2|TRBD1|few|TRBV10-3|12
CAISTGEAGYTF
TGTGCCATCAGTACAGGGGAGGCTGGCTACACCTTC
>TRBJ1-5|NA|few|TRBV12-3/TRBV12-4|14
CASNRDGPNQPQHF
TGTGCCAGCAACCGGGACGGACCCAATCAGCCCCAGCATTTT